This record covers a single T cell receptor (beta chain). Its antigen is as yet unknown. This entry is derived from a study of shared clonotypes between healthy human individuals. The overall study: Donor composition was a couple of women and three men, aged 18 to 49. Study observations and caveats: Expectations were that clonotype sharing among donors would be affected by sequencing depth.

Samples underwent the assay at deep level. Libraries were prepared by immunoSEQ multiplex PCR; TCRdb keeps only in-frame clonotypes and omits some of them. This sample carries around 2,000,000 clones, less than 95% of them seen once, and the ten largest clones take 0.9% to 1.3%. As defined, naive CD8 cells were CD45RO-negative and positively selected for CCR7, with terminally differentiated effector memory CD45RA+ cells excluded. The clonotype comes from a man between 18 and 35 years old in good health. Sequencing used naive CD8+ T cells sorted from blood.

The CDR3 DNA is TGTGCCAGCTCCGAGACACCTCACTCTGGGGCCAACGTCCTGACTTTC. Its protein product is CASSETPHSGANVLTF. The rearrangement uses TRBV28 and TRBJ2-6; D remains unclear. CDR1 and CDR2 (germline): MDHEN, SYDVKM. The CDR3 runs 16 residues. V dropped 8 bases and J dropped 0 bases, with 14 bases sitting between them.